Here is one T cell receptor beta chain with its context. Antigen specificity is unknown. Read sequence stops 3 residues before the CDR3 end, and the germline J gene provides the missing end. TCRdb's copy holds only in-frame clones and misses some; the assay was immunoSEQ multiplex PCR. Observed in the sample are some 14,000 clones, none of them singletons. This sample is drawn from a study of T cell clonality in common variable immunodeficiency. Findings of the study overall: Reportedly, TCR beta sequences from common variable immunodeficiency showed fewer deletions and N-nucleotide insertions.

V lost 7 bases and J lost 3; bases outside the gene matches: 3. The germline CDR1 and CDR2 sequences are SNHLY and FYNNEI. This CDR3 is 13 amino acids long. The chain employs TRBV2 and TRBJ2-5, with 9 bases identical to TRBD1. This receptor was obtained from a human donor with common variable immunodeficiency. Sequencing was carried out using peripheral blood mononuclear cells. CDR3 DNA, as far as it was read: TGTGCCAGCAACTGGGACAGGGAAGAGACC. It translates to CASNWDREET. The whole CDR3 sequence is CASNWDREETQYF.